Below, 28 T cell receptor beta chains from the same sample are listed, as sequenced in a study of shared clonotypes between healthy human individuals. Naive CD8 cells comprised CD45RO-negative, CCR7-positively selected cells, excluding terminally differentiated effector memory CD45RA+ cells. Clones were read by immunoSEQ multiplex PCR, and TCRdb kept only the in-frame ones, dropping some. Here the sample spans around 1.9 million clones, just over 90% being singletons. The material sequenced was naive CD8+ T cells from PBMCs. These receptors all come from a man younger than 35 in good health. Some clones in this sample may be carry-over from other donors' samples.

This chain links TRBV4-1 with TRBJ2-1, with 8 bases that match TRBD1. Germline values: CDR1 MGHRA, CDR2 YSYEKL. The CDR3 has 16 residues. V lost 2 bases, J lost 8 bases, and 11 bases stayed unmatched. The CDR3 sequence: CASSQRTGKMVDEQFF. The DNA of the CDR3 is TGCGCCAGCAGCCAAAGGACAGGGAAGATGGTCGATGAGCAGTTCTTC.

This chain links TRBV5-1 with TRBJ1-1, with D unclear. Trimming took 1 base from V and 3 from J, leaving 10 bases between them. This CDR3 spans 14 amino acids. CDR1 and CDR2 (germline): SGHRS, YFSETQ. CDR3 protein: CASSLRGYDTEAFF. CDR3 DNA: TGCGCCAGCAGCTTGCGAGGGTACGACACTGAAGCTTTCTTT.

The rearrangement joins TRBV27 to TRBJ2-7; 9 nucleotides line up with TRBD1. V dropped 4 bases and J dropped 7; count of bases not matched to a gene: 11. The CDR3 covers 15 residues. The germline V gene has CDR1 MNHEY and CDR2 SMNVEV (reference sequence). Here the CDR3 reads CASSSSGTGSLEQYF. CDR3 DNA sequence: TGTGCCAGCAGTTCCTCCGGGACAGGGAGCTTGGAGCAGTACTTC.

This chain links TRBV14 with TRBJ2-5, with a possible D match to TRBD1 (6 bases). Germline lookup yields CDR1 SGHDN and CDR2 FVKESK. The CDR3 extends over 17 amino acids. V lost 1 base, J lost 7 bases, and 22 bases lay in between. The CDR3 region is CASSQAGEYGPRRTQYF. The CDR3 bases are TGTGCCAGCAGCCAAGCAGGGGAATACGGCCCAAGACGGACCCAGTACTTC.

V usage is TRBV2 and J usage is TRBJ2-5; weak D call: TRBD2 (6 bases). This CDR3 comprises 12 residues. Per the germline V gene, CDR1 is SNHLY and CDR2 is FYNNEI. Trimming took off 11 bases at V and 4 bases at J, with 14 bases between the two ends. This CDR3 reads CALGGELETQYF. The CDR3 DNA is TGTGCCCTGGGAGGAGAGTTAGAGACCCAGTACTTC.

This chain joins TRBV28 and TRBJ2-1; the D is unclear. The CDR3 totals 15 residues. Germline lookup yields CDR1 MDHEN and CDR2 SYDVKM. Between the trimmed V and J ends, which lost 10 bases and 3 bases, there was a span of 19 bases. The CDR3 spells CATTPRSSVYNEQFF. In DNA, the CDR3 is TGTGCCACCACCCCCCGGAGCTCGGTCTACAATGAGCAGTTCTTC. Full variable domain (remainder filled in from reference TRBV28 and TRBJ2-1): DVKVTQSSRYLVKRTGEKVFLECVQDMDHENMFWYRQDPGLGLRLIYFSYDVKMKEKGDIPEGYSVSREKKERFSLILESASTNQTSMYLCATTPRSSVYNEQFFGPGTRLTVL.

The chain links TRBV28 to TRBJ2-7, with 7 positions matching TRBD2. Trimming cost V 6 bases and J 4 bases; bases outside gene matches: 21. CDR1 is MDHEN, CDR2 SYDVKM, per germline. This CDR3 contains 18 residues. The CDR3 reads CASSHWTVGGRPAYEQYF. CDR3 DNA sequence: TGTGCCAGCAGCCACTGGACGGTGGGCGGGAGACCGGCATACGAGCAGTACTTC.

This clone was observed a few times. The chain has TRBV27 and TRBJ2-7; 11 nucleotides agree with TRBD2. The CDR3 covers 14 residues. In germline, CDR1 is MNHEY, CDR2 SMNVEV (reference sequence). The V and J ends lost 4 bases and 2 bases, in that order; junction bases with no gene match: 1. The CDR3 sequence: CASSWGLAAYEQYF. CDR3 sequence (DNA): TGTGCCAGCAGTTGGGGACTAGCGGCCTACGAGCAGTACTTC.

In the case of this clone: At the DNA level, this CDR3 is encoded by other sequences in the same sample as well. This chain uses TRBV27 with TRBJ2-1, with a tentative D call TRBD2 (6 bases). The ends were cut back, 3 bases at V and 0 bases at J, with 9 bases in the middle. The CDR3 loop spans 15 amino acids. Germline CDR1 is MNHEY and CDR2 is SMNVEV (reference sequence). CDR3 residues: CASSLGGNSYNEQFF. The CDR3 DNA sequence: TGTGCCAGCAGTTTGGGCGGGAACTCCTACAATGAGCAGTTCTTC.

The V gene is TRBV7-9, the J gene TRBJ1-3; unclear D gene. This CDR3 is 14 amino acids long. CDR1 is SEHNR and CDR2 is FQNEAQ in the germline V gene (reference sequence). V dropped 3 bases and J dropped 0 bases, with 6 bases sitting between them. The CDR3 DNA follows: TGTGCCAGCAGCTTTGCGCTCTCTGGAAACACCATATATTTT. Translating it yields CASSFALSGNTIYF.

CDR3 bases: TGTGCCAGTACCATCAGGGGGGAAGAGACCCAGTACTTC. This gives the protein CASTIRGEETQYF. This chain links TRBV11-1 with TRBJ2-5; TRBD1 might be the D (7 bases). Germline V lookup: CDR1 SGHAT, CDR2 FQDESV (reference sequence). V was trimmed by 9 bases and J by 3 bases, leaving 14 bases between them. The CDR3 consists of 13 residues. The variable domain in full, completed from reference TRBV11-1 and TRBJ2-5, reads EAEVAQSPRYKITEKSQAVAFWCDPISGHATLYWYRQILGQGPELLVQFQDESVVDDSQLPKDRFSAERLKGVDSTLKIQPAELGDSAMYLCASTIRGEETQYFGPGTRLLVL.

V usage is TRBV27 and J usage is TRBJ2-1; the D gene is possibly TRBD2 (5 bases). CDR1 is MNHEY, CDR2 SMNVEV, per germline (reference sequence). CDR3 length: 14 amino acids. V lost 1 base and J lost 5, with 9 bases in between. The CDR3 DNA reads as TGTGCCAGCAGTTTATATTCCGGGGACAATGAGCAGTTCTTC. Protein sequence: CASSLYSGDNEQFF.

The V gene is TRBV30, the J gene TRBJ2-7; perhaps TRBD1 as D (5 bases). V lost 0 bases and J lost 3, with 9 bases in between. Germline assignment: CDR1 GTSNPN and CDR2 SVGIG (reference sequence). The CDR3 covers 13 residues. The CDR3 loop is CAWSVSGNYEQYF. The CDR3 DNA is TGTGCCTGGAGTGTATCAGGGAACTACGAGCAGTACTTC.

This clone was recorded once. This same CDR3 is encoded by further DNA sequences in the sample. The chain combines TRBV27 with TRBJ1-1; perhaps TRBD1 as D (5 bases). Germline CDR1 reads MNHEY; CDR2 reads SMNVEV (reference sequence). This CDR3 has 14 residues. Deletions cut 2 bases from V and 0 bases from J, with 7 bases between. The CDR3 sequence is CASSLGGMNTEAFF. CDR3 in DNA: TGTGCCAGCAGTTTAGGGGGTATGAACACTGAAGCTTTCTTT.

The genes are TRBV29-1 and TRBJ2-3; 7 positions agree with TRBD2. Germline assignment: CDR1 SQVTM and CDR2 ANQGSEA. Trimming at V came to 4 bases and at J to 4 bases, leaving 17 bases not matched to a gene. This CDR3 spans 17 amino acids. Here the CDR3 reads CSVAGTTQAGGPDTQYF. The CDR3 coding sequence is TGCAGCGTTGCCGGGACTACACAGGCCGGTGGCCCAGATACGCAGTATTTT.

The CDR3 region is CASSLALGGSTDTQYF. DNA for the CDR3: TGTGCCAGCAGCTTAGCGCTTGGGGGCAGCACAGATACGCAGTATTTT. The chain recombines TRBV7-6 with TRBJ2-3; the D gene is possibly TRBD1 (6 bases). Trimming pared 0 bases from V and 0 bases from J, leaving 10 bases between. CDR1 and CDR2 (germline): SGHVS, FNYEAQ. This CDR3 is built from 16 residues.

On this clone: Other DNA sequences of this sample code for an identical CDR3. V gene TRBV7-9 combines with J gene TRBJ1-1; a weak D match, TRBD1 (5 bases). CDR3 length: 12 amino acids. V was clipped by 1 base and J by 11 bases, with 11 bases between them. Germline CDR1 and CDR2: SEHNR and FQNEAQ (reference sequence). The CDR3 region has the DNA TGTGCCAGCAGCTTAGGGACAAGAGAGGCTTTCTTT. Its protein is CASSLGTREAFF. Based on the CDR3 plus reference TRBV7-9 and TRBJ1-1, the full variable domain is DTGVSQNPRHKITKRGQNVTFRCDPISEHNRLYWYRQTLGQGPEFLTYFQNEAQLEKSRLLSDRFSAERPKGSFSTLEIQRTEQGDSAMYLCASSLGTREAFFGQGTRLTVV.

The chain employs TRBV4-1 and TRBJ1-5; TRBD1 might be the D (6 bases). Germline V gives CDR1 MGHRA, CDR2 YSYEKL. Trimming removed 0 bases from V and 5 bases from J, with 11 bases in between. The CDR3 is 15 amino acids. The CDR3 DNA follows: TGCGCCAGCAGCCAAGACCCAGGGGTTTATCAGCCCCAGCATTTT. Protein: CASSQDPGVYQPQHF.

The rearrangement joins TRBV30 to TRBJ1-1; 8 bases align to TRBD1. There are 13 residues in the CDR3. V shed 5 bases, J shed 5 bases, and the junction held 7 bases outside the gene matches. Per the germline V gene, CDR1 is GTSNPN and CDR2 is SVGIG (reference sequence). The CDR3 DNA is TGTGCCTGGGGAGACAGGGGTGGAACTGAAGCTTTCTTT. It codes for CAWGDRGGTEAFF.

A remark on this clone: In the same sample, other DNA sequences code for this CDR3. The chain links TRBV27 to TRBJ1-1, with 7 bases fitting TRBD1. The V and J ends lost 3 bases and 1 base, in that order; junction bases with no gene match: 2. The CDR3 has 14 amino acids. Germline assignment: CDR1 MNHEY and CDR2 SMNVEV (reference sequence). The CDR3: CASSLSGGNTEAFF. CDR3 bases: TGTGCCAGCAGTTTGTCAGGGGGGAACACTGAAGCTTTCTTT.

Turning to this clone: Distinct nucleotide sequences in the sample also encode this CDR3. The V and J genes are TRBV9 and TRBJ2-1; D is ambiguous. Trimming removed 0 bases from V and 0 bases from J, with 4 bases in between. The CDR3 sequence is 14 residues long. Germline V gene data show CDR1 as SGDLS and CDR2 as YYNGEE. The CDR3 coding sequence is TGTGCCAGCAGCGTAGCGGGCTCCTACAATGAGCAGTTCTTC. As protein: CASSVAGSYNEQFF.

The chain recombines TRBV10-3 with TRBJ2-3, with TRBD2 matching over 8 bases. Germline CDR1 ENHRY, CDR2 SYGVKD. CDR3 length: 17 amino acids. V gave up 3 bases and J gave up 4 bases; unmatched junction bases: 12. CDR3 DNA: TGTGCCATCAGTGAAGGTCCTAGGACTAGCCCCTCAGATACGCAGTATTTT. It yields the protein CAISEGPRTSPSDTQYF.

The gene calls are TRBV7-2 and TRBJ1-4, with D uncertain. CDR1 is SGHTA, CDR2 FQGNSA, per germline. The CDR3 is 16 amino acids. Trimming pared 1 base from V and 5 bases from J, leaving 14 bases between. The CDR3 is CASSLGTTPFNEKLFF. The DNA of the CDR3 is TGTGCCAGCAGCTTAGGAACGACGCCTTTCAATGAAAAACTGTTTTTT.

Concerning this clone itself: The germline gene is not matched at one end of the junction; a read error may be the cause. The chain recombines TRBV5-4 with TRBJ2-2; tentatively, D is TRBD1 (6 bases). Germline CDR1 is SGHNT and CDR2 is YYREEE (reference sequence). The CDR3 contains 15 residues. CDR3 region: CASRLGPGDTGELFF. The CDR3 DNA sequence: TGTGCCAGCAGATTGGGGCCAGGGGACACCGGGGAGCTGTTTTTT. Variable domain in full (rest from reference TRBV5-4 and TRBJ2-2): ETGVTQSPTHLIKTRGQQVTLRCSSQSGHNTVSWYQQALGQGPQFIFQYYREEENGRGNFPPRFSGLQFPNYSSELNVNALELDDSALYLCASRLGPGDTGELFFGEGSRLTVL.

The CDR3 DNA follows: TGCGCCAGCAGCCAGTCGTTGGGCACCTATGGCTACACCTTC. This translates into CASSQSLGTYGYTF. The genes are TRBV4-3 and TRBJ1-2; D is uncertain. Germline CDR1 reads LGHNA; CDR2 reads YSLEER. This CDR3 spans 14 amino acids. V was cut by 3 bases and J by 4 bases, with 12 bases left in between.

This clone came up a few times. V is TRBV5-1 and J is TRBJ1-1; perhaps TRBD1 as D (6 bases). The CDR3 is 13 amino acids. Trimming took off 6 bases at V and 1 base at J, with 10 bases between the two ends. The germline CDR1 and CDR2 sequences are SGHRS and YFSETQ. The CDR3 spells CASIGRGNTEAFF. CDR3 in DNA: TGCGCCAGCATCGGCAGGGGGAACACTGAAGCTTTCTTT.

Concerning this clone itself: Other DNA sequences from this sample encode an identical CDR3 as well. The chain joins TRBV7-3 to TRBJ2-7, with unresolved D. The CDR3 totals 13 residues. The germline V gene encodes CDR1 SGHTA and CDR2 FQGTGA. V lost 2 bases to trimming and J lost 2 bases, with 7 bases between them. CDR3 amino acids: CASSLGLAYEQYF. DNA of the CDR3: TGTGCCAGCAGCTTAGGGCTAGCCTACGAGCAGTACTTC.

This chain links TRBV25-1 with TRBJ2-1, with a weak D call TRBD1 (6 bases). The CDR3 loop spans 14 amino acids. Trimming took off 8 bases at V and 2 bases at J, with 13 bases between the two ends. Per germline, CDR1 MGHDK and CDR2 SYGVNS. The DNA for the CDR3 is TGTGCCAGCCTGGGGGCTAGCCCCTACAATGAGCAGTTCTTC. Translating it yields CASLGASPYNEQFF.